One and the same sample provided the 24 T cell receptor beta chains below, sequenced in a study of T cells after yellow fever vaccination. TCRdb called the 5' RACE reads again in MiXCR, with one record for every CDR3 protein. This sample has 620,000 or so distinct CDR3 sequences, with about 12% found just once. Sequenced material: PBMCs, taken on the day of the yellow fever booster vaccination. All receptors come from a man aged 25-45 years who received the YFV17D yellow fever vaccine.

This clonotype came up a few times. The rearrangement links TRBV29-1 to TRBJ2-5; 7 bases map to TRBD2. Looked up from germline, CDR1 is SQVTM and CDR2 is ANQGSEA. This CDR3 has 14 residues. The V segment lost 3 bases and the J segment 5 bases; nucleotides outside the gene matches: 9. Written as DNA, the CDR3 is TGCAGCGTTGAGGCGGGAGAAAGGTGGGAGACCCAGTACTTC. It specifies CSVEAGERWETQYF.

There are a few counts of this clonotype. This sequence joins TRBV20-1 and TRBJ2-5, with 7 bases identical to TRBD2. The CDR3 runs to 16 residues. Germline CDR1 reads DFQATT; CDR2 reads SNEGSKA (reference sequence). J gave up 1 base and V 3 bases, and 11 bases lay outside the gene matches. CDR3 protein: CSASPQLASSQETQYF. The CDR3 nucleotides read TGCAGTGCTAGCCCCCAACTAGCGTCAAGCCAAGAGACCCAGTACTTC.

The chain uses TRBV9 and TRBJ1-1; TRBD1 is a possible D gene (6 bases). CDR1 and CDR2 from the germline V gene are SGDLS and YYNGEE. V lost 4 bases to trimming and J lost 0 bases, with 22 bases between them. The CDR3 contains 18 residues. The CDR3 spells CASSHPGAATHLNTEAFF. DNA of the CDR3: TGTGCCAGCAGCCATCCAGGGGCCGCTACCCATTTGAACACTGAAGCTTTCTTT.

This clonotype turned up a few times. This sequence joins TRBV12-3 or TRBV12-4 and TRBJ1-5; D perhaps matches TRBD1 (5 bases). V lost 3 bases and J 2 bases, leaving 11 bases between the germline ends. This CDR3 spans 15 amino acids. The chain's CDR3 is CASSLGGWGNQPQHF. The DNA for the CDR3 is TGTGCCAGCAGTTTGGGGGGTTGGGGCAATCAGCCCCAGCATTTT.

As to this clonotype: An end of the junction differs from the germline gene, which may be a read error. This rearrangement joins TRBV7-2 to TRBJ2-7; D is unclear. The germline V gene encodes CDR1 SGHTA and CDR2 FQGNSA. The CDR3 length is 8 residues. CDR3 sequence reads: CASSDRDF. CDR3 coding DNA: TGTGCCAGCAGCGATCGGGACTTC.

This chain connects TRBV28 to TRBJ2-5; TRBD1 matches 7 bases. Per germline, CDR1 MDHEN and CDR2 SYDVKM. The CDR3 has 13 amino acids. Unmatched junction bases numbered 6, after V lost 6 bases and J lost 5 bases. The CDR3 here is CASRLTGVETQYF. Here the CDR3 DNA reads TGTGCCAGCAGACTTACAGGGGTCGAGACCCAGTACTTC.

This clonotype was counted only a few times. The chain's CDR3 is CASSRRNGGGRIQNTEAFF. The CDR3 nucleotides are TGTGCCAGCAGTCGGAGAAATGGGGGGGGGCGTATACAGAACACTGAAGCTTTCTTT. J is TRBJ1-1 and V is TRBV7-2; D possibly corresponds to TRBD1 (6 bases). The germline V gene has CDR1 SGHTA and CDR2 FQGNSA. CDR3 length equals 19 residues. Trimming cost V 6 bases and J 1 base, with 27 bases left between them.

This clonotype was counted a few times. Here the CDR3 reads CASSYLQRAAGTNEQFF. CDR3 bases: TGTGCCAGCAGTTACCTCCAGCGGGCAGCCGGGACCAATGAGCAGTTCTTC. This chain connects TRBV6-5 to TRBJ2-1, with a weak D call TRBD2 (6 bases). Germline CDR1 MNHEY, CDR2 SVGAGI. The CDR3 has 17 residues. V lost 2 bases and J 6 bases, leaving 20 bases between the germline ends.

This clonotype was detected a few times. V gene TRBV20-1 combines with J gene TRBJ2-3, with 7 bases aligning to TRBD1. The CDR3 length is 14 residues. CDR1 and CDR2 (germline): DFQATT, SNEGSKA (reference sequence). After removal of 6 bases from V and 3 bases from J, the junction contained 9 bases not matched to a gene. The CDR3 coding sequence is TGCAGTGCGATGAGACAGGGTTGGACAGATACGCAGTATTTT. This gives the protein CSAMRQGWTDTQYF.

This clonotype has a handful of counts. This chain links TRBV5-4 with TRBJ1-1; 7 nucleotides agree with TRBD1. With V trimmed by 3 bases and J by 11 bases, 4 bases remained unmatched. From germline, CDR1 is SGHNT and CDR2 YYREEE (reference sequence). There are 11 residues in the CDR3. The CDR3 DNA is TGTGCCAGCAGCTATCAGGGGGTTGCTTTCTTT. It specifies CASSYQGVAFF.

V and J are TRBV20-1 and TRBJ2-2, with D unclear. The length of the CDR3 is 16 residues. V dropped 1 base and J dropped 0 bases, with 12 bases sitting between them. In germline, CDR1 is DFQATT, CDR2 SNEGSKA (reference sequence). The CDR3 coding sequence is TGCAGTGCTAGAGTCGGAGTGGCTACGAACACCGGGGAGCTGTTTTTT. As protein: CSARVGVATNTGELFF.

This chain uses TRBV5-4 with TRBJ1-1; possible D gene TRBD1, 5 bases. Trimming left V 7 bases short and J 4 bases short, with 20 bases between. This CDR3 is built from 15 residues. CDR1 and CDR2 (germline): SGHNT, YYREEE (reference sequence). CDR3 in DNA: TGTGCCAGCGGGGGAAGTCAAGCCTCAGGCACTGAAGCTTTCTTT. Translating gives CASGGSQASGTEAFF.

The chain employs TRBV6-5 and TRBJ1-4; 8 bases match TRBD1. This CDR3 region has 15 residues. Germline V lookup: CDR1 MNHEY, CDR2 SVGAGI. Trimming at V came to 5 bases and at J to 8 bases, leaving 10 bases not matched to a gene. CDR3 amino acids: CASSPQGAASEKLFF. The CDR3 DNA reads TGTGCCAGCAGTCCCCAGGGGGCGGCGAGCGAAAAACTGTTTTTT.

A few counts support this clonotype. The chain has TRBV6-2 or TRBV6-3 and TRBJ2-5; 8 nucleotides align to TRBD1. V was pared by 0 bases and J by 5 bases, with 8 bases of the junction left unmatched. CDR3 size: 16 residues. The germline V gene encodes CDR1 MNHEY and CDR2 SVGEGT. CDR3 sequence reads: CASSYSRDRSMETQYF. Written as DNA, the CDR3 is TGTGCCAGCAGTTACTCCCGGGACAGGTCAATGGAGACCCAGTACTTC.

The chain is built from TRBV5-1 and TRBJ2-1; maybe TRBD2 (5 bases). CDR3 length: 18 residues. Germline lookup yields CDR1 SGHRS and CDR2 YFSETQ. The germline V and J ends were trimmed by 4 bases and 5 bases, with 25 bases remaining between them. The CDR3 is CASSDEAFSRRRDNEQFF. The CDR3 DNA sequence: TGCGCCAGCAGCGATGAAGCCTTTAGCAGAAGGCGGGACAATGAGCAGTTCTTC. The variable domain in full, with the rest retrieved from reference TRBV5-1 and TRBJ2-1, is KAGVTQTPRYLIKTRGQQVTLSCSPISGHRSVSWYQQTPGQGLQFLFEYFSETQRNKGNFPGRFSGRQFSNSRSEMNVSTLELGDSALYLCASSDEAFSRRRDNEQFFGPGTRLTVL.

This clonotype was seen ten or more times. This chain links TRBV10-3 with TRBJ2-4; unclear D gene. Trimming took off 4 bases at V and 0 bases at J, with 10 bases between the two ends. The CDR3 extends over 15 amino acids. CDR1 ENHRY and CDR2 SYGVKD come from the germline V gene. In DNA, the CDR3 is TGTGCCATCAGTGCCGGCGGATTAGCCAAAAACATTCAGTACTTC. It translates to CAISAGGLAKNIQYF.

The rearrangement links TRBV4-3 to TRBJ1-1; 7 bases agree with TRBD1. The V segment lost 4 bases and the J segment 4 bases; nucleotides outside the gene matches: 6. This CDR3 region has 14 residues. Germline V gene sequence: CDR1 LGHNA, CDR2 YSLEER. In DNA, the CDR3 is TGCGCCAGCAGCCTCCGCCCAGGGGGCACTGAAGCTTTCTTT. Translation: CASSLRPGGTEAFF.

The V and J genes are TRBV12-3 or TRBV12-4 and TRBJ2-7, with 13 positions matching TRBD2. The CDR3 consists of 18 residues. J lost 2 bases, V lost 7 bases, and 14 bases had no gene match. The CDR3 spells CASNPGTSGVFTTYEQYF. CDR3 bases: TGTGCCAGCAACCCCGGGACTAGCGGGGTTTTTACGACCTACGAGCAGTACTTC.

Here the CDR3 DNA reads TGCAGCGCCACCCCCGGAAACACAGATACGCAGTATTTT. This sequence encodes CSATPGNTDTQYF. The V and J genes are TRBV29-1 and TRBJ2-3, with D hard to call. The CDR3 is 13 amino acids. V was trimmed by 7 bases and J by 2 bases, leaving 13 bases between them. The germline CDR1 and CDR2 sequences are SQVTM and ANQGSEA.

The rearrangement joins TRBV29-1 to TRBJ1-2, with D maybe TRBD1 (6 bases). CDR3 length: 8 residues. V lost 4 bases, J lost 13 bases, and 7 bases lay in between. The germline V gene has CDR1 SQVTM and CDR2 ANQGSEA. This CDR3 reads CSVVGGTF. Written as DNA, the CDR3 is TGCAGCGTTGTAGGGGGCACCTTC.

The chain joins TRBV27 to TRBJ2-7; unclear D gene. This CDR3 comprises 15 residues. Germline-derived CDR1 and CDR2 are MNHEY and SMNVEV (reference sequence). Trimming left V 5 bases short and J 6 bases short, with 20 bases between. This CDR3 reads CASSQTPSGPLEQYF. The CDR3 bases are TGTGCCAGCAGTCAAACCCCGTCAGGTCCCCTCGAGCAGTACTTC.

CDR3 bases: TGTGCCAGCAGGCCCCGGCTTATTAATACGCAGTATTTT. Translation: CASRPRLINTQYF. This chain links TRBV12-3 or TRBV12-4 with TRBJ2-3, with unresolved D. CDR3 size: 13 residues. The V gene lost 6 bases and the J gene lost 7 bases, with 14 bases spanning the gap.

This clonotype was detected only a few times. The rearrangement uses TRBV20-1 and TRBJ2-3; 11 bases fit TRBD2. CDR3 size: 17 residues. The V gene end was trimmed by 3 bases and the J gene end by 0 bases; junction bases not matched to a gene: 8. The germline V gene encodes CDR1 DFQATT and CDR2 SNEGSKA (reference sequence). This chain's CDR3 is CSASTSGRWASTDTQYF. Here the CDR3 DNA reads TGCAGTGCTAGCACTAGCGGGAGATGGGCTAGCACAGATACGCAGTATTTT.

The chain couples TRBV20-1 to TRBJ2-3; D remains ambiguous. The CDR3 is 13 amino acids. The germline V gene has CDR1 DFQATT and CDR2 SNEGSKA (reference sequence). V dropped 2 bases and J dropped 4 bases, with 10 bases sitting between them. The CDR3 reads CSARPVGADTQYF. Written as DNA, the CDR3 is TGCAGTGCTAGACCCGTGGGCGCAGATACGCAGTATTTT.